This TCR beta chain was found in a study of T cells in localized non-small cell lung cancer. Study-wide findings and caveats: Heterogeneity stays possible, as sequencing covered only one tumor region. Elevated circulating T cell density in blood was associated with longer overall survival. Compared with tumor, uninvolved adjacent lung displayed greater T cell clonality, ranking highest overall.

Only in-frame clones appear in the TCRdb table, and some are missing; sequencing was by immunoSEQ multiplex PCR. The sample carries fewer than 13,000 clones, roughly half recorded once. A word on this clone: Its specificity is not known.

CDR1 and CDR2 from the germline V gene are SQVTM and ANQGSEA. The CDR3 has 12 residues. The V and J ends lost 5 bases and 4 bases respectively, with 10 bases between them. The sequence derives from a woman aged 40 to 75 with stage II squamous cell lung carcinoma. The chain recombines TRBV29-1 with TRBJ2-3; D not resolved. The sample in question was lymph node tissue, obtained before any cancer treatment. CDR3 nucleotide sequence: TGCAGCGTTCACGTTGGCGCAGATACGCAGTATTTT. The encoded protein is CSVHVGADTQYF.